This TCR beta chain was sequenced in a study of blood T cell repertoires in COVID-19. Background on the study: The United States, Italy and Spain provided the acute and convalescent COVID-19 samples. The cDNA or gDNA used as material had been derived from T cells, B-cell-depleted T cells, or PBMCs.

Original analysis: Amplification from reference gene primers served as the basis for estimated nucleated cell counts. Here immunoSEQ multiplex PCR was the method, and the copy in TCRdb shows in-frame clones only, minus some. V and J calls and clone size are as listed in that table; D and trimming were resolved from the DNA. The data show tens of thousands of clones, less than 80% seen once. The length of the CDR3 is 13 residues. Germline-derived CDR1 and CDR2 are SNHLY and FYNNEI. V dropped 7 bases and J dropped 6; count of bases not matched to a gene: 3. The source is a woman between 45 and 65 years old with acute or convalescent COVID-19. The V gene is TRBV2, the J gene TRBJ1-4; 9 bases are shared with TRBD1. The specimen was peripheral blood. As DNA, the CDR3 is TGTGCCAGCAAACAGGGGGCGGATGAAAAACTGTTTTTT. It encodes CASKQGADEKLFF.